A selection of T cell receptor beta chains follows, all from one sample in a study of brain T cells in children with intractable seizures. Assay: immunoSEQ multiplex PCR; the TCRdb copy retains only in-frame clones and omits some. This table has 300,000 to 400,000 clones, 85% to 95% appearing once. Source: peripheral blood, taken approximately 5 months after surgery. The receptors derive from a boy under two years old with tuberous sclerosis and intractable seizures. Each CDR3 is given with its conserved first and last residue. The order of the fields is V gene, J gene, D gene, CDR3 protein. The D gene is left open where the match is weak.

TRBV6-5	TRBJ2-5	-	CASSYGGHQETQYF
TRBV3-1/TRBV3-2	TRBJ1-1	TRBD1	CASSPIGVGTGEKEAFF
TRBV29-1	TRBJ1-2	-	CSVEDYGTGLWNYGYTF
TRBV30	TRBJ2-7	-	CAWSVRGEQYF
TRBV14	TRBJ2-6	TRBD2	CASSPDASGSSAGANVLTF
TRBV3-1/TRBV3-2	TRBJ2-3	-	CASSQDEGDTQYF
TRBV5-1	TRBJ2-7	TRBD2	CASSFYWDYSYEQYF
TRBV9	TRBJ2-3	TRBD2	CASSHPGLASDTQYF
TRBV19	TRBJ2-7	-	CASSPTDISYEQYF
TRBV15	TRBJ1-1	TRBD1	CATSRDLRDRGTEAFF
TRBV18	TRBJ2-7	TRBD1	CASSPRQGYEQYF
TRBV30	TRBJ1-3	-	CAWEQISGNTIYF
TRBV11-2	TRBJ2-7	-	CASSPLLSTYEQYF
TRBV25-1	TRBJ2-2	TRBD2	CASSSTSGRWSGELFF
TRBV5-1	TRBJ2-4	TRBD1	CASSLGHGTGVNIQYF
TRBV6-5	TRBJ2-2	-	CASSLLRALTGELFF
TRBV5-8	TRBJ2-5	TRBD2	CASSPTAGVGETQYF
TRBV7-2	TRBJ1-4	TRBD1	CASSLNDRAYEKLFF
TRBV6-5	TRBJ2-1	-	CASSSVGVSYNEQFF
TRBV11-1	TRBJ1-1	-	CASSHDVMNTEAFF
TRBV7-2	TRBJ2-7	-	CASSPGSGPSYEQYF
TRBV10-2	TRBJ2-1	-	CASSEIQPDEQFF
TRBV30	TRBJ2-5	TRBD2	CAWSVAGGQETQYF
TRBV7-8	TRBJ1-3	-	CASSLALAFSGNTIYF
TRBV15	TRBJ2-1	-	CATSRDEGGFNEQFF
TRBV9	TRBJ2-3	TRBD2	CASSESGGGRADTQYF
TRBV3-1/TRBV3-2	TRBJ2-1	-	CASSQGRGPKHNEQFF
TRBV7-9	TRBJ1-2	-	CASTSGGLTHGYTF
TRBV7-9	TRBJ1-1	-	CASSFTGTEAFF
TRBV6-6	TRBJ2-1	-	CASSSVDYASVNEQFF
TRBV27	TRBJ2-7	TRBD1	CASSTQGSSSYEQYF
TRBV13	TRBJ1-4	-	CASSLMRAANEKLFF
TRBV10-3	TRBJ1-5	-	CAIVVFRRLRNQPQHF
TRBV3-1/TRBV3-2	TRBJ1-1	-	CASSQVWTEAFF
TRBV5-1	TRBJ1-2	-	CASRSIWDTAAVYGYTF
TRBV27	TRBJ1-4	-	CASSPGYWTTNEKLFF
TRBV11-2	TRBJ2-6	-	CASWGLRGGSGANVLTF
TRBV7-9	TRBJ2-3	-	CASSLDSTDTQYF
TRBV5-4	TRBJ2-1	TRBD2	CASSLEAGGLNEQFF
TRBV11-2	TRBJ1-1	-	CASSLGGGQSMNTEAFF
TRBV5-1	TRBJ1-3	-	CASSNPGPSGNTIYF
TRBV18	TRBJ2-1	TRBD2	CASSPLGLPAGGHNEQFF
TRBV6-5	TRBJ2-4	-	CATFEGALRFIQYF
TRBV7-9	TRBJ1-1	-	CASSLGRDRGNTEAFF
TRBV5-1	TRBJ2-7	-	CASSLDPGGQRSYEQYF
TRBV15	TRBJ2-7	TRBD2	CATSSLIRILAADSSYEQYF
TRBV4-2	TRBJ1-6	-	CASSQGASIPFNSPLHF
TRBV21-1	TRBJ2-4	-	CASSKSALPKNIQYF
TRBV12-3/TRBV12-4	TRBJ1-1	-	CASSDAGSEAFF
TRBV27	TRBJ2-4	TRBD1	CASSPGTGVPKNIQYF
TRBV6-6	TRBJ1-2	-	CASSRNYGYTF
TRBV2	TRBJ2-1	TRBD2	CASSEVPPLAGGSREQFF